Following are 5 T cell receptor beta chains from one sample sequenced in a study of T cell clonality in common variable immunodeficiency (dated by TCRdb to the mid-2010s). Library preparation was by the immunoSEQ multiplex PCR assay. Imported from immuneACCESS, the table was reduced by TCRdb to in-frame sequences with V and J called. These copies leave out some clones; in studies compared against another copy, an unresolved V gene accounts for under half, and the cause of the remainder is not known. This sample includes fewer than 50,000 clones, and none of them was observed just once. The top ten constitute more than 1.2% of the sample. Sample: peripheral blood mononuclear cells. These receptors were collected from a person between 18 and 69 years old in good health.

The table lists this clone with many counts. The read ends 3 residues shy of where the CDR3 ends; the end is completed using the germline J gene. The chain combines TRBV28 with TRBJ2-7; TRBD2 matches 12 bases. CDR3 length: 15 amino acids. Germline V gene sequence: CDR1 MDHEN, CDR2 SYDVKM. V lost 6 bases and J lost 3; bases outside the gene matches: 6. This chain's CDR3 is CASSTTSGRYYEQYF. CDR3 DNA (partial): TGTGCCAGCAGCACGACTAGCGGGAGATACTACGAG.

This clone was seen a few times. The CDR3 end lies 3 residues beyond the end of the read and is filled in from the germline J gene. The V and J genes are TRBV11-2 and TRBJ1-1; D unresolved. Germline lookup yields CDR1 SGHAT and CDR2 FQNNGV. The CDR3 totals 13 residues. Trimming cost V 7 bases and J 3 bases, with 12 bases left between them. The CDR3 bases that were read are TGTGCCAGCAACCTACGGGGAGACACTGAA. Amino acid sequence: CASNLRGDTE. The full CDR3 reads CASNLRGDTEAFF.

This clone was seen at least ten times. The CDR3 end is not reached by the read, which stops 3 residues before it; the germline J gene fills it in. The chain carries TRBV19 and TRBJ1-1, with a tentative D call TRBD1 (5 bases). Germline CDR1 is LNHDA and CDR2 is SQIVND (reference sequence). Trimming pared 3 bases from V and 1 base from J, leaving 18 bases between. The CDR3 loop spans 17 amino acids. The chain's CDR3 is CASSMERGVGENTEAFF. The sequenced CDR3 bases are TGTGCCAGTAGTATGGAGAGGGGTGTGGGTGAGAACACTGAA. The entire variable domain, with the rest obtained from reference TRBV19 and TRBJ1-1, is as follows: DGGITQSPKYLFRKEGQNVTLSCEQNLNHDAMYWYRQDPGQGLRLIYYSQIVNDFQKGDIAEGYSVSREKKESFPLTVTSAQKNPTAFYLCASSMERGVGENTEAFFGQGTRLTVV.

In its sample, this clone was seen many times. The CDR3 extends 3 residues past the end of the read, so its final part is completed from the germline J gene. The rearrangement uses TRBV5-1 and TRBJ1-4, with 9 bases lining up with TRBD1. The CDR3 has 15 residues. The junction had 7 bases not matched to a gene; V was cut back by 2 bases and J by 8 bases. Germline V gene data show CDR1 as SGHRS and CDR2 as YFSETQ. Incomplete CDR3 DNA: TGCGCCAGCAGCTTCCAAGGGACAGGGACAGAAAAA. Translating gives CASSFQGTGTEK. The entire CDR3 sequence reads CASSFQGTGTEKLFF.

This clone was seen ten or more times. The read ends 3 residues before the CDR3 terminus; that terminus is restored from the germline J gene. The chain recombines TRBV18 with TRBJ2-7; D is uncertain. The germline V and J ends were trimmed by 3 bases and 3 bases, with 6 bases remaining between them. The CDR3 has 12 residues. CDR1 and CDR2 (germline): KGHSH, LQKENI. This CDR3 reads CASSPSNYEQYF. The sequenced CDR3 bases are TGTGCCAGCTCACCTAGCAACTACGAG. Based on the CDR3 plus reference TRBV18 and TRBJ2-7, the full variable domain is NAGVMQNPRHLVRRRGQEARLRCSPMKGHSHVYWYRQLPEEGLKFMVYLQKENIIDESGMPKERFSAEFPKEGPSILRIQQVVRGDSAAYFCASSPSNYEQYFGPGTRLTVT.